This T cell receptor (beta chain) was observed in a study of T cell repertoires in cytomegalovirus infection. Study overall: From public TCR beta signatures came an indication of both CMV infection and matching HLA type.

V lost 2 bases and J 4 bases, leaving 11 bases between the germline ends. The CDR3 loop spans 14 amino acids. CDR1 is SGHTA, CDR2 FQGNSA, per germline. Notes on this clonotype: The target antigen is unknown.

One entry per CDR3 protein, called by TCRdb with MiXCR from the reads. The sample includes hundreds of thousands of distinct CDR3 sequences, approximately 33% of them seen just once. Here the sequenced sample was cultured PBMCs, taken from culture after CMV antigen stimulation. This rearrangement joins TRBV7-2 to TRBJ1-2; D ambiguous. The sequence derives from a human donor in good health (CMV status not recorded). Some clones in this sample may be carry-over from other donors' samples. CDR3 sequence reads: CASSLRARLYGYTF. The CDR3 DNA sequence: TGTGCCAGCAGCTTAAGGGCCAGACTCTATGGCTACACCTTC.